Below are 8 T cell receptor beta chains sequenced from a single sample in a study of T cells in Graves' hyperthyroidism and ophthalmopathy (dated by TCRdb to between 2018 and 2020). The receptor library was made with multiplex PCR. Sequencing was carried out with an Illumina HiSeq 2000. Amplification of TCR beta CDR3 regions was carried out from RNA transcripts. A first-round RT-PCR of the TCR CDR3 used the HTBI primer set with the Qiagen OneStep RT-PCR kit. Clones were called with MiXCR by TCRdb after fastp trimmed the public reads at Q25, and only in-frame beta chains were retained. CDR3 protein sequences are deduplicated, and each keeps its most common genes and DNA. Within this sample are hundreds of thousands of distinct CDR3 sequences, with around a sixth of them counted one time only. In total, the top ten clones hold about a sixth of the sample. Sample: blood. The receptors stem from a woman aged 45-59 years with Graves' hyperthyroidism that later progressed to Graves' ophthalmopathy.

A word on this clonotype: At one boundary the junction diverges from the germline segment, which might be a read error. The V call is TRBV10-2, the J call TRBJ2-7; the D is unclear. The CDR3 consists of 13 residues. CDR1 is WSHSY, CDR2 SAAADI, per germline. CDR3 in amino acids: CASSDGNSYGQYF. The CDR3 nucleotides read TGCGCCAGCAGTGACGGAAACTCCTACGGGCAGTACTTC.

The J gene is TRBJ2-3, the V gene TRBV11-1; D is uncertain. This CDR3 contains 14 residues. Germline lookup yields CDR1 SGHAT and CDR2 FQDESV (reference sequence). The ends were cut back, 3 bases at V and 5 bases at J, with 12 bases in the middle. CDR3 sequence: CASSFGGNRDTQYF. CDR3 DNA sequence: TGTGCCAGCAGCTTCGGCGGAAACCGAGATACGCAGTATTTT.

This clonotype has a handful of counts. V usage is TRBV5-1 and J usage is TRBJ1-1; TRBD1 is a possible D gene (5 bases). Germline CDR1 reads SGHRS; CDR2 reads YFSETQ. The ends were cut back, 1 base at V and 0 bases at J, with 19 bases in the middle. The CDR3 covers 18 residues. CDR3 DNA: TGCGCCAGCAGCTTGTTACCGGGGGATGGGGCCATGAACACTGAAGCTTTCTTT. It codes for CASSLLPGDGAMNTEAFF. The variable domain in full, with the rest retrieved from reference TRBV5-1 and TRBJ1-1, is KAGVTQTPRYLIKTRGQQVTLSCSPISGHRSVSWYQQTPGQGLQFLFEYFSETQRNKGNFPGRFSGRQFSNSRSEMNVSTLELGDSALYLCASSLLPGDGAMNTEAFFGQGTRLTVV.

Notes on this clonotype: The germline gene is not matched at one end of the junction; a read error may be the cause. The V and J genes are TRBV7-2 and TRBJ2-3, with D possibly matching TRBD2 (6 bases). CDR1 and CDR2 from the germline V gene are SGHTA and FQGNSA. CDR3 length: 14 residues. CDR3 bases: TGTGCCAGCAGCCTAGCGACCTACACAGATACGCAGTATTTT. Translated, it gives CASSLATYTDTQYF.

This clonotype showed up many times. The chain recombines TRBV5-1 with TRBJ1-1; 9 positions match TRBD1. This CDR3 is built from 15 residues. The germline V gene has CDR1 SGHRS and CDR2 YFSETQ. The V and J ends lost 2 bases and 5 bases, in that order; junction bases with no gene match: 7. The DNA for the CDR3 is TGCGCCAGCAGCTTTCAACAGGGGGCCGGGACTGAAGCTTTCTTT. It is translated as CASSFQQGAGTEAFF.

The V gene is TRBV20-1, the J gene TRBJ1-4, with no clear D. The CDR3 totals 13 residues. V was shortened by 3 bases and J by 7 bases, with 12 bases between the two germline ends. Germline values: CDR1 DFQATT, CDR2 SNEGSKA (reference sequence). CDR3 sequence: CSARVEIGEKLFF. The CDR3 DNA is TGCAGTGCTAGGGTGGAAATCGGTGAAAAACTGTTTTTT.

This clonotype was detected only a few times. The chain couples TRBV5-1 to TRBJ2-5, with unresolved D. The CDR3 consists of 15 residues. V lost 0 bases and J 1 base, leaving 10 bases between the germline ends. Germline CDR1 is SGHRS and CDR2 is YFSETQ. CDR3 bases: TGCGCCAGCAGCTTGGCCTCAGGTCTCCAAGAGACCCAGTACTTC. This sequence encodes CASSLASGLQETQYF.

This clonotype showed up many times. The chain carries TRBV20-1 and TRBJ2-7; 9 nucleotides agree with TRBD1. The trim removed 6 bases at V and 5 bases at J, leaving 5 bases unmatched. Germline V gene sequence: CDR1 DFQATT, CDR2 SNEGSKA (reference sequence). The CDR3 loop spans 12 amino acids. CDR3 bases: TGCAGTGCCCAGGGGACAGGGAACGAGCAGTACTTC. Translation: CSAQGTGNEQYF.